Described below is a single T cell receptor beta chain sequence and its context. CDR3 length: 16 residues. Germline loops: CDR1 SNHLY, CDR2 FYNNEI. Deletions cut 3 bases from V and 0 bases from J, with 14 bases between. These data belong to a study of blood T cell repertoires in COVID-19. Only in-frame clones appear in the TCRdb table, and some are missing; sequencing was by immunoSEQ multiplex PCR. The top ten clones hold about 7% of a sample with more than 300,000 clones, almost 90% of them seen once. J is TRBJ1-1 and V is TRBV2; the D is unclear. This receptor was identified in a woman aged 70-85 years with COVID-19, enrolled during active disease. Sequencing was done on a sample of peripheral blood. The CDR3 region has the DNA TGTGCCAGCAGTGATTTGATCCCAGGTCTGAACACTGAAGCTTTCTTT. It translates to CASSDLIPGLNTEAFF.